This T cell receptor beta chain was obtained from a study of somatic mutations in cytotoxic T cells in rheumatoid arthritis (dated by TCRdb to the late 2010s). For the study in its entirety: Some T-cell populations stained with V beta antibodies were sorted by flow on a FACSAria II or Sony SH800 to nearly 100% purity, with sorted V beta1+ cells additionally subjected to TCRB sequencing. Patient and control groups had essentially identical median ages. A total of 60 to 80 rheumatoid arthritis patients and roughly 18 healthy controls underwent TCRB deep sequencing. The study asked whether expanded CD8+ T-cell clones in newly diagnosed, untreated rheumatoid arthritis carry somatic mutations, and used TCRB deep sequencing to characterize clonality.

CDR1 and CDR2 were assigned from the germline V gene as SQVTM and ANQGSEA. The CDR3 starts with the cysteine, ends with the phenylalanine, and has 12 residues. The CDR3 DNA has 36 bases and is translated from base 1. V is trimmed back by 6 bases and J by 4 bases, and the junction contains 3 bases that no gene match accounts for. Regarding this clone: It has no known antigen specificity. Within one base of it there is no much larger clone, and no base qualities were kept.

Genomic DNA underwent TCRB CDR3 sequencing using the immunoSEQ assay. In the paper's pipeline: The analyses included only productive TCRB rearrangements. Clonality was expressed as a Shannon entropy-based productive clonality index, with each clone defined by a unique TCRB CDR3 sequence. Repertoire overlap for a pair of samples was computed from each clone's template counts relative to total templates per sample. Flow cytometry-measured V-gene usage correlated with V-gene usage from TCRB sequencing, with a Spearman r of about 0.56. TCRdb provides this immuneACCESS table in a form limited to in-frame rearrangements. Some clones are lacking; in checked studies, under half of them reflect an unresolved V gene, and why the rest are absent is not known. The V and J calls and clone size come from that table; D and trimming were worked out from the DNA. Across this sample there are more than 25,000 clones, with around 74% seen only once. More than 7.5% of the sample lies in the top ten.

Healthy controls were roughly 20 blood donors whose buffy coats were used, with a median age of about 56 years (range about 20-80) and around 55% female. Flow cytometry confirmed the purity of CD4+ and CD8+ cells that had been isolated by positive magnetic bead selection on an AutoMACS. Isolation of peripheral blood mononuclear cells was done through Ficoll-Paque PLUS density gradient separation. Nucleospin Tissue or Tissue XS kits were used to extract DNA from CD4-enriched, CD8-enriched or PBMC samples, and a Qubit 2.0 fluorometer was used for quantification. The study at large found these results: CD8+ T-cell clonality in rheumatoid arthritis patients was not significantly different from that in age-matched healthy controls. In about an eighth of the 65 patients the largest CD8+ clone exceeded 20% of CD8+ cells, and several identical CD8+ TCRB sequences were shared between blood and synovial fluid. Healthy controls showed no age-related increase in CD8+ clonality, whereas patients did (Spearman r ~ 0.49). No adjustment for multiple comparisons was made for the slight TRBV07 underrepresentation in patients. The expanded CD8+ clones had unknown antigen targets, and not appearing in virus-specific databases did not rule out that they were virus-specific.

Sequenced: CD8+ T cells sorted from blood. The origin of this receptor is a woman aged 18-30 years in good health. This sequence uses TRBV29-1 and TRBJ1-5; 7 bases in between match TRBD1. The base sequence is TGCAGCGTCTTACAGGGGAATCAGCCCCAGCATTTT. Its protein is CSVLQGNQPQHF.